This TCR beta chain derives from a study of control samples from healthy donors and cancer patients. TCRdb's copy holds only in-frame clones and misses some; the assay was immunoSEQ multiplex PCR. The sample consists of tens of thousands of clones, roughly 85% of them appearing once. The trim removed 4 bases at V and 2 bases at J, leaving 9 bases unmatched. Germline lookup yields CDR1 GTSNPN and CDR2 SVGIG (reference sequence). The CDR3 has 17 residues. Sequencing input: blood. The receptor was derived from a man aged 40-55 years in good health. The chain couples TRBV30 to TRBJ1-5, with 12 bases that match TRBD1. CDR3 bases: TGTGCCTGGAATCAGGGACAGGGGGCGAGGGGCAATCAGCCCCAGCATTTT. The encoded protein is CAWNQGQGARGNQPQHF.